This record concerns one T cell receptor (beta chain) sequence. As yet, its antigen is unknown. In germline, CDR1 is SGHRS, CDR2 YFSETQ. With V trimmed by 4 bases and J by 0 bases, 7 bases remained unmatched. The CDR3 has 16 amino acids. Repertoires were generated with immunoSEQ multiplex PCR, while TCRdb's copy carries only in-frame clones and drops some. The data hold 90,000 to 150,000 clones, with 70% to 90% observed a single time. This entry is derived from a study of cytomegalovirus exposure and HLA in healthy donors. Regarding the study as a whole: Altogether, 160 or so TCR beta chains were recorded as cytomegalovirus-associated.

Sequences were obtained from PBMCs. The J gene is TRBJ1-1, the V gene TRBV5-1, with 9 bases that match TRBD1. The TCR sequence derives from a man aged 18 to 30 in good health and CMV-seropositive. CDR3 bases: TGCGCCAGCAGCCCATGGGACAGGGTGTTGAACACTGAAGCTTTCTTT. This encodes CASSPWDRVLNTEAFF.